This entry features one T cell receptor beta chain sequence. Its antigen is not identified. This sample stems from a study of breast tumors, draining lymph nodes, adjacent tissues. Study results and caveats: Luminal-like breast cancer showed significantly higher tumor–nontumor repertoire similarity than basal-like. Compared with lymph nodes, tumors were less diverse; compared with nontumor tissue, more.

TCRdb re-called the multiplex PCR reads through MiXCR, storing one row per CDR3 protein. The sample yields nearly 200,000 distinct CDR3 sequences, about 32% seen once. Samples came from axillary lymph nodes draining the breast cancer. Sequencing input: axillary lymph node tissue. This TCR derives from a female donor with breast cancer. Some clones in this sample may be carry-over from other donors' samples.

The CDR3 nucleotides are TGTGCCAGCAGCTTGTTGCCGACACAACTGCCGAACACTGAAGCTTTCTTT. It yields the protein CASSLLPTQLPNTEAFF. The chain uses TRBV5-4 and TRBJ1-1; no firm D call. Germline V CDR1 and CDR2: SGHNT, YYREEE (reference sequence). Trimming cost V 1 base and J 1 base, with 17 bases left between them. The CDR3 is 17 residues long. The whole variable domain, remainder taken from reference TRBV5-4 and TRBJ1-1, is ETGVTQSPTHLIKTRGQQVTLRCSSQSGHNTVSWYQQALGQGPQFIFQYYREEENGRGNFPPRFSGLQFPNYSSELNVNALELDDSALYLCASSLLPTQLPNTEAFFGQGTRLTVV.